The clone carrying this TCR beta chain was observed a few times. What it binds is unknown. This sample was included in a study of T-cell memory formation after mild COVID-19. Findings of the study overall: Day 15 to 85 contractors were CD4/CD8 balanced; later expanders leaned CD4+.

The ends lost 10 bases at V and 9 bases at J; junction bases unmatched: 13. Germline CDR1 is SGHAT and CDR2 is FQNNGV. The CDR3 spans 15 residues. TCRdb re-analysed the 5' RACE reads in MiXCR, keeping a single row per CDR3 protein. The sample has approximately 240,000 distinct CDR3 sequences; 16% are singletons. The V and J genes are TRBV11-2 and TRBJ2-1; 12 bases are a match to TRBD2. The clonotype comes from a man younger than 35 who had mild COVID-19 (a few samples of this study predate the infection). Cell type and time point are not known. The material sequenced was PBMCs or a T cell subset sorted from them (not recorded which). In DNA, the CDR3 is TGTGCCACCACTGGAGCTAGCGGGGGGGCGGGTGAGCAGTTCTTC. It yields the protein CATTGASGGAGEQFF.